Each of the 15 T cell receptor beta chains below was sequenced from the same sample in a study of somatic mutations in cytotoxic T cells in rheumatoid arthritis (dated by TCRdb to the late 2010s). The protocol used for the library was the immunoSEQ multiplex PCR assay. What TCRdb holds here is the immuneACCESS table cut down to in-frame rearrangements. Part of the clones is not present; checked against another copy, under half of the missing clones reflect an unresolved V gene, and the others are unexplained. This sample comprises tens of thousands of clones, around 83% of them detected only once. 13% to 15% of the sample comes from the top ten. The sequenced sample consisted of CD8+ T cells sorted from blood. Receptor source: an adult with rheumatoid arthritis.

The rearrangement uses TRBV7-8 and TRBJ2-7; 12 bases line up with TRBD2. This CDR3 comprises 19 residues. Per the germline V gene, CDR1 is SGHVS and CDR2 is FQNEAQ. V was pared by 3 bases and J by 7 bases, with 19 bases of the junction left unmatched. CDR3 in DNA: TGTGCCAGCAGCTTTTCTCACCTTCCACTAGCGGGAGGAGAGGGGGAGCAGTACTTC. Protein: CASSFSHLPLAGGEGEQYF.

This rearrangement joins TRBV4-1 to TRBJ2-7, with 9 nucleotides matching TRBD2. The CDR3 has 18 amino acids. CDR1 and CDR2 (germline): MGHRA, YSYEKL. The junction had 11 bases not matched to a gene; V was cut back by 2 bases and J by 0 bases. CDR3 in DNA: TGCGCCAGCAGCCAAAACAGGGCCCTAGCGGGATCCTCCTACGAGCAGTACTTC. Translation gives CASSQNRALAGSSYEQYF.

V and J are TRBV9 and TRBJ2-1; no clear D. V dropped 3 bases and J dropped 4 bases, with 11 bases sitting between them. The CDR3 consists of 14 residues. Germline loops: CDR1 SGDLS, CDR2 YYNGEE. The DNA of the CDR3 is TGTGCCAGCAGCGGGGCCTCCTTTTACAATGAGCAGTTCTTC. Translation: CASSGASFYNEQFF.

This clone was seen only a few times. The sample contains more than one DNA sequence encoding this CDR3. V is TRBV5-6 and J is TRBJ2-7, with D tentatively TRBD1 or TRBD2 (5 bases each). V lost 4 bases to trimming and J lost 2 bases, with 13 bases between them. Germline V lookup: CDR1 SGHDT, CDR2 YYEEEE. The CDR3 contains 14 residues. CDR3 residues: CASSPGTGTYEQYF. CDR3 nucleotides: TGTGCCAGCAGCCCCGGGACGGGAACCTACGAGCAGTACTTC. Supplemented by reference TRBV5-6 and TRBJ2-7, the full variable domain reads DAGVTQSPTHLIKTRGQQVTLRCSPKSGHDTVSWYQQALGQGPQFIFQYYEEEERQRGNFPDRFSGHQFPNYSSELNVNALLLGDSALYLCASSPGTGTYEQYFGPGTRLTVT.

This clone came up once. This chain links TRBV15 with TRBJ1-1; D uncertain. The germline V gene has CDR1 LNHNV and CDR2 YYDKDF (reference sequence). The CDR3 length is 12 residues. V was shortened by 8 bases and J by 1 base, with 8 bases between the two germline ends. The CDR3: CATSSANTEAFF. The CDR3 DNA reads TGTGCCACCTCCTCAGCGAACACTGAAGCTTTCTTT. Full variable domain (outside the CDR3, taken from reference TRBV15 and TRBJ1-1): DAMVIQNPRYQVTQFGKPVTLSCSQTLNHNVMYWYQQKSSQAPKLLFHYYDKDFNNEADTPDNFQSRRPNTSFCFLDIRSPGLGDTAMYLCATSSANTEAFFGQGTRLTVV.

This clone was recorded a few times. The chain links TRBV5-1 to TRBJ1-1, with D possibly matching TRBD1 (6 bases). V was trimmed by 0 bases and J by 5 bases, leaving 11 bases between them. Germline V gives CDR1 SGHRS, CDR2 YFSETQ. The CDR3 covers 14 residues. CDR3 nucleotides: TGCGCCAGCAGCTTGGAGGGGGGAGGGACTGAAGCTTTCTTT. It translates to CASSLEGGGTEAFF.

The chain combines TRBV7-2 with TRBJ1-1; 7 bases are shared with TRBD1. Germline CDR1 reads SGHTA; CDR2 reads FQGNSA. The CDR3 length is 16 residues. V shed 1 base, J shed 2 bases, and the junction held 7 bases outside the gene matches. This CDR3 reads CASSLGGGGHNTEAFF. The CDR3 region has the DNA TGTGCCAGCAGCTTAGGGGGAGGGGGCCACAACACTGAAGCTTTCTTT.

V is TRBV30 and J is TRBJ1-3, with a tentative D call TRBD1 (5 bases). The V and J ends lost 5 bases and 4 bases respectively, with 15 bases between them. This CDR3 is built from 14 residues. Germline V CDR1 and CDR2: GTSNPN, SVGIG (reference sequence). Written as DNA, the CDR3 is TGTGCCTGGGGGGCTCGGGAGCCAGGAAACACCATATATTTT. Its translation is CAWGAREPGNTIYF.

The V and J genes are TRBV6-4 and TRBJ2-3; TRBD1 might be the D (5 bases). V was clipped by 3 bases and J by 3 bases, with 16 bases between them. The CDR3 runs 16 residues. Per germline, CDR1 MRHNA and CDR2 SNTAGT. CDR3 residues: CASSDGYGARTDTQYF. The DNA of the CDR3 is TGTGCCAGCAGTGATGGATATGGGGCGAGGACAGATACGCAGTATTTT.

The V call is TRBV27, the J call TRBJ1-5; D ambiguous. The CDR3 has 12 residues. V lost 3 bases and J 11 bases, leaving 11 bases between the germline ends. Per germline, CDR1 MNHEY and CDR2 SMNVEV (reference sequence). The CDR3 protein is CASSFIRGTQHF. CDR3 nucleotides: TGTGCCAGCAGTTTTATCCGGGGTACCCAGCATTTT.

Only a few counts were recorded for this clone. The chain couples TRBV11-2 to TRBJ1-1; tentative D call: TRBD1 (6 bases). V lost 0 bases and J lost 0, with 17 bases in between. The length of the CDR3 is 18 residues. From germline, CDR1 is SGHAT and CDR2 FQNNGV. The CDR3 spells CASSLDRRGVGMNTEAFF. CDR3 bases: TGTGCCAGCAGCTTAGATCGCAGGGGCGTCGGCATGAACACTGAAGCTTTCTTT.

This clone was observed a few times. Here the CDR3 DNA reads TGCAGCGTTGTCGGCAATGAGCAGTTCTTC. Its translation is CSVVGNEQFF. The J gene is TRBJ2-1, the V gene TRBV29-1; D is ambiguous. V lost 4 bases and J lost 6, with 4 bases in between. CDR1 and CDR2 from the germline V gene are SQVTM and ANQGSEA. The CDR3 contains 10 residues.

J is TRBJ2-3 and V is TRBV18, with unresolved D. In germline, CDR1 is KGHSH, CDR2 LQKENI. Trimming pared 0 bases from V and 7 bases from J, leaving 17 bases between. The CDR3 runs to 16 residues. CDR3 nucleotide sequence: TGTGCCAGCTCACCACCTTCAGACAACCTCGCGTATACGCAGTATTTT. This sequence encodes CASSPPSDNLAYTQYF.

The chain is built from TRBV6-5 and TRBJ2-1; TRBD2 aligns across 8 bases. The CDR3 consists of 14 residues. Germline V gene data show CDR1 as MNHEY and CDR2 as SVGAGI. The V and J ends lost 5 bases and 3 bases, in that order; junction bases with no gene match: 3. The CDR3 loop is CASSKRGNYNEQFF. DNA of the CDR3: TGTGCCAGCAGTAAGCGGGGGAACTACAATGAGCAGTTCTTC.

The rearrangement uses TRBV2 and TRBJ2-1; tentatively, D is TRBD2 (6 bases). The CDR3 sequence is 15 residues long. Trimming took off 5 bases at V and 0 bases at J, with 11 bases between the two ends. Germline assignment: CDR1 SNHLY and CDR2 FYNNEI. The CDR3 protein is CASSKLAISYNEQFF. The CDR3 coding sequence is TGTGCCAGCAGTAAACTAGCAATCTCCTACAATGAGCAGTTCTTC.